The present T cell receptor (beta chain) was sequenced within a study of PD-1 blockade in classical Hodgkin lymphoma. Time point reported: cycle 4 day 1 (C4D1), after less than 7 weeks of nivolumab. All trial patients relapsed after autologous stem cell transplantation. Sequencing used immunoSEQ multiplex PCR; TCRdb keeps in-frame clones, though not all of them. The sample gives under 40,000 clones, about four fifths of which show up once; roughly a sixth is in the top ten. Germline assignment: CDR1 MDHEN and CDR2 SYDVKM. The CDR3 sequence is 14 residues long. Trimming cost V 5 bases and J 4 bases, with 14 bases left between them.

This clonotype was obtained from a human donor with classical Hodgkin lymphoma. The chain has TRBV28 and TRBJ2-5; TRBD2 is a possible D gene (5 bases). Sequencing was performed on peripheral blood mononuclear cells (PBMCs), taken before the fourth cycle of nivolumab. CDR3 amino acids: CASSPAPGSETQYF. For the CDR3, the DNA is TGTGCCAGCAGTCCCGCCCCGGGGTCAGAGACCCAGTACTTC.